This T cell receptor beta chain comes out of a study of T cell responses to AZD1222 COVID-19 vaccine. This clone was picked up a small number of times. Antigen unknown. Germline V gives CDR1 SGHNT, CDR2 YYREEE (reference sequence). The CDR3 has 15 amino acids. The V end lost 0 bases, the J end lost 10 bases, and 14 bases lay between the germline ends. The study's findings and limits: Mostly white British, mostly female donors; authors suggested clonal diversity may be underestimated. Only 5 or 6 people who got AZD1222 tested seropositive at baseline.

The repertoire was sequenced with immunoSEQ multiplex PCR; TCRdb's copy has only in-frame clones and lacks some. The repertoire holds about 110,000 clones, with about 81% as singletons. The sequence derives from an adult in good health. The chain couples TRBV5-4 to TRBJ1-6; D not certain. Sample: peripheral blood, taken on day 0 of AZD1222 vaccination. The DNA of the CDR3 is TGTGCCAGCAGCTTGGGGGCCCACCTGGACTCACCCCTCCACTTT. It codes for CASSLGAHLDSPLHF.